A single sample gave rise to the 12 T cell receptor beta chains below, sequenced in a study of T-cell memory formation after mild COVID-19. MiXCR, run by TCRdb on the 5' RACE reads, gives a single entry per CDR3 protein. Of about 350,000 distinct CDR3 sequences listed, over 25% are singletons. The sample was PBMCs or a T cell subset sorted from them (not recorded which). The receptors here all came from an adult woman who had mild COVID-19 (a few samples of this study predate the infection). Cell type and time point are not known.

The CDR3 loop is CASSSEGGDGSPLHF. As DNA, the CDR3 is TGTGCCAGCAGTTCCGAAGGGGGCGACGGTTCACCCCTCCACTTT. The chain joins TRBV6-5 to TRBJ1-6; 7 nucleotides align to TRBD1. This CDR3 contains 15 residues. CDR1 MNHEY and CDR2 SVGAGI come from the germline V gene. V lost 4 bases and J lost 9; bases outside the gene matches: 9.

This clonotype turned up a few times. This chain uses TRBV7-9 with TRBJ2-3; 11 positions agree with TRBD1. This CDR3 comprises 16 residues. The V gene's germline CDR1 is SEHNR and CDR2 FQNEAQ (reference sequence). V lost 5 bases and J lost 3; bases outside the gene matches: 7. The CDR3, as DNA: TGTGCCAGCAGCCCCACAGGGACAGGGGGTACAGATACGCAGTATTTT. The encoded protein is CASSPTGTGGTDTQYF.

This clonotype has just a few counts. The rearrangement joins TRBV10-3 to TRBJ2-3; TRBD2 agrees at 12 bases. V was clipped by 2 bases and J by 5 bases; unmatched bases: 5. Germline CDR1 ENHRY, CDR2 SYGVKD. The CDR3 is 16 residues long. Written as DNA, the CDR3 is TGTGCCATCAGTGAGGAGACTAGCGGGAGATTAGATACGCAGTATTTT. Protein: CAISEETSGRLDTQYF.

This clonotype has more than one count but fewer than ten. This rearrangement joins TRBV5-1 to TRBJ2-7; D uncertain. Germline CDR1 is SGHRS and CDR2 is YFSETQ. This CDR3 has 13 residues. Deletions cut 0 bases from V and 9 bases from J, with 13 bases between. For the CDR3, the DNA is TGCGCCAGCAGCTTGGACGTGAGATTTGGGCAGTACTTC. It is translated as CASSLDVRFGQYF.

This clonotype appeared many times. The CDR3 loop reads CASSVTGLAGGLSEQFF. CDR3 DNA sequence: TGCGCCAGCAGCGTAACGGGACTAGCGGGAGGCCTTTCTGAGCAGTTCTTC. This chain uses TRBV5-1 with TRBJ2-1; 15 bases align to TRBD2. The trim removed 4 bases at V and 9 bases at J, leaving 11 bases unmatched. This CDR3 is built from 17 residues. Germline-derived CDR1 and CDR2 are SGHRS and YFSETQ.

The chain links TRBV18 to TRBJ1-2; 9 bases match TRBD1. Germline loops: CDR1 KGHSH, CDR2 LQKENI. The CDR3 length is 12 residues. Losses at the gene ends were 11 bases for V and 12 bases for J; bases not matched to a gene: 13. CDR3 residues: CAGSRTGEIHTF. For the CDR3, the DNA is TGTGCCGGGAGCCGGACAGGGGAAATTCACACCTTC.

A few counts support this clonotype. Written as DNA, the CDR3 is TGTGCCAGCAGTTACTCGGAGGGCGGCGGGGAGCTGTTTTTT. Translating it yields CASSYSEGGGELFF. The chain couples TRBV6-5 to TRBJ2-2; weak D call: TRBD2 (6 bases). Germline V lookup: CDR1 MNHEY, CDR2 SVGAGI. The CDR3 has 14 residues. V was pared by 0 bases and J by 7 bases, with 9 bases between.

The CDR3 DNA is TGCGCCAGCACTTCAAGGGGGCCGAACACCGGGGAGCTGTTTTTT. Translating gives CASTSRGPNTGELFF. The gene calls are TRBV5-1 and TRBJ2-2, with TRBD1 matching 7 bases. The CDR3 runs 15 residues. Germline values: CDR1 SGHRS, CDR2 YFSETQ. With 6 bases clipped from V and 0 bases from J, the junction kept 5 bases outside the gene matches.

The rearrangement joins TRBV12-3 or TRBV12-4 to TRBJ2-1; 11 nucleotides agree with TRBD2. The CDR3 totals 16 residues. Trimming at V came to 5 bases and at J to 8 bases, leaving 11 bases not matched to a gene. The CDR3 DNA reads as TGTGCCAGCAGTCGAAGACTAGCGGGAAGCGGAGATGAGCAGTTCTTC. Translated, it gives CASSRRLAGSGDEQFF.

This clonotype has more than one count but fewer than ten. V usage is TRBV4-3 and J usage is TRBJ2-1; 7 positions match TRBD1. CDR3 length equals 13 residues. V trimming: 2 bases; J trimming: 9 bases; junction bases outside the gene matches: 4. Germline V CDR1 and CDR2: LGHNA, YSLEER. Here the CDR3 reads CASSQRQGGEQFF. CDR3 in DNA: TGCGCCAGCAGCCAACGACAGGGCGGTGAGCAGTTCTTC.

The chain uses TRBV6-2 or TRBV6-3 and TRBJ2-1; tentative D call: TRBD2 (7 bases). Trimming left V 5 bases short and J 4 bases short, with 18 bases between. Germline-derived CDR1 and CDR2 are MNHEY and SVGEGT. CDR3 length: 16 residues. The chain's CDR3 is CASSTGRGGLYNEQFF. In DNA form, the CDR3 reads TGTGCCAGCAGTACTGGGAGGGGGGGCCTTTACAATGAGCAGTTCTTC.

This CDR3 is CASSLFGTGDSAQYF. In DNA, the CDR3 is TGTGCCAGCAGCTTGTTTGGGACAGGGGATTCGGCGCAGTATTTT. The chain joins TRBV5-6 to TRBJ2-3; 10 bases fit TRBD1. Germline loops: CDR1 SGHDT, CDR2 YYEEEE. The CDR3 totals 15 residues. V lost 1 base to trimming and J lost 10 bases; unmatched junction nucleotides: 9.